This T cell receptor beta chain is drawn from a study of T cells in Graves' hyperthyroidism and ophthalmopathy. In the study overall: Once the initial diagnosis was made, peripheral blood was obtained before any treatment. General study results and limits: The majority of expanded thyroid clonotypes above 0.001 also appeared in blood.

This clonotype was recorded only once. Its antigen remains unidentified. Template material for amplifying TCR beta CDR3 regions consisted of RNA transcripts. An initial round of RT-PCR targeting the TCR CDR3 relied on the HTBI primer set. TCRdb re-called the multiplex PCR reads through MiXCR, storing one row per CDR3 protein. The table records 800,000 or so distinct CDR3 sequences, over 35% of them present only once. The CDR3 is 15 residues long. Germline-derived CDR1 and CDR2 are SGHTA and FQGNSA. Sequences were obtained from blood. J is TRBJ2-7 and V is TRBV7-2, with 8 bases identical to TRBD2. With the DNA end fitting TRBJ2-1 better, the J assignment may be wrong. The receptor comes from a man aged 18-30 years with Graves' hyperthyroidism. In nucleotides, the CDR3 is TGTGCCAGCAGTGAGTCAGGACTAGCAGTCTATGAGCAGTTCTTC. Translating it yields CASSESGLAVYEQFF.